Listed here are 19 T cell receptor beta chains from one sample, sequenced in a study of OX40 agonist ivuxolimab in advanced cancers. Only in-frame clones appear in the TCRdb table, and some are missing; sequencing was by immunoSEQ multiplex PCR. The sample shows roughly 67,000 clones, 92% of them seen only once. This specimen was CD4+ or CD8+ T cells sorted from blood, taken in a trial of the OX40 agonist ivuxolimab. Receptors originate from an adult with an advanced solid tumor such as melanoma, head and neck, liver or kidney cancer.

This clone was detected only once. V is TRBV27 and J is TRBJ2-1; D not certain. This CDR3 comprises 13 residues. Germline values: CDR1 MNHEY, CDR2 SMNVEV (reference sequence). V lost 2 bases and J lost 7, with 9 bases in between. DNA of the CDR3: TGTGCCAGCAGTTTAAGTCCAAGGAATGAGCAGTTCTTC. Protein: CASSLSPRNEQFF.

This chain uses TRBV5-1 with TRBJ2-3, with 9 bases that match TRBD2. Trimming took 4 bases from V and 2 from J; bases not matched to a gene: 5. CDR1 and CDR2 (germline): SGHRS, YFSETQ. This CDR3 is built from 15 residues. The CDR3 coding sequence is TGCGCCAGCAGCCCCGGGACTAGCTACACAGATACGCAGTATTTT. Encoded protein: CASSPGTSYTDTQYF.

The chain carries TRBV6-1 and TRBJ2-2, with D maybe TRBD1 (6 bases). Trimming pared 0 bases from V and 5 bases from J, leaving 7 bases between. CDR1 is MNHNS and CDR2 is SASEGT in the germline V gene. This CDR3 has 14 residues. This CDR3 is CASSEAQGTGELFF. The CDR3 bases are TGTGCCAGCAGTGAAGCCCAGGGGACCGGGGAGCTGTTTTTT.

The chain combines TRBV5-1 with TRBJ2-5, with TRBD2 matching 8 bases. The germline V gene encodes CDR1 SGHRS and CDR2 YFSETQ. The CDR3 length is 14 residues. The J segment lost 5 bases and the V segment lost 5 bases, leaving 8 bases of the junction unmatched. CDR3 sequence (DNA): TGCGCCAGCAGGGGGGTCAGCGGGGGCGAGACCCAGTACTTC. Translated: CASRGVSGGETQYF.

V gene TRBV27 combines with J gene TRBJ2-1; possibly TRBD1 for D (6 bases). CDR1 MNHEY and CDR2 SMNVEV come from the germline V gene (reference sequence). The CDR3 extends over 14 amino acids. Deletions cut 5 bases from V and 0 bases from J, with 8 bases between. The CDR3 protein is CASSGGSSYNEQFF. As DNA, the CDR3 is TGTGCCAGCAGTGGGGGCAGCTCCTACAATGAGCAGTTCTTC.

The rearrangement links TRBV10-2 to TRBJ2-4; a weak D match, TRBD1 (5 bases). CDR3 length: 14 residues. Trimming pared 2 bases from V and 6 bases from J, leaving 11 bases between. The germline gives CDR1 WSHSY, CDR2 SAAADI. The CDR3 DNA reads TGCGCCAGCAGTGAGGGAAGGGGTGGAAACATTCAGTACTTC. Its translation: CASSEGRGGNIQYF.

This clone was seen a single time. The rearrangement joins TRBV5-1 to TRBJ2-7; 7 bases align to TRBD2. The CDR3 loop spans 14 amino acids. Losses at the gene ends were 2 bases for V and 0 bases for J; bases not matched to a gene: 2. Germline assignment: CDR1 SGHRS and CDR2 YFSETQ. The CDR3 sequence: CASSLAGTSYEQYF. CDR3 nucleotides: TGCGCCAGCAGCTTAGCGGGGACCTCCTACGAGCAGTACTTC.

CDR3 in DNA: TGTGCCAGCAGTTGGGGACTAGCGGGTAGCGATGAGCAGTTCTTC. It translates to CASSWGLAGSDEQFF. This sequence joins TRBV27 and TRBJ2-1, with 12 positions matching TRBD2. J was trimmed by 8 bases and V by 4 bases; bases with no gene match: 6. CDR1 MNHEY and CDR2 SMNVEV come from the germline V gene (reference sequence). The CDR3 runs 15 residues.

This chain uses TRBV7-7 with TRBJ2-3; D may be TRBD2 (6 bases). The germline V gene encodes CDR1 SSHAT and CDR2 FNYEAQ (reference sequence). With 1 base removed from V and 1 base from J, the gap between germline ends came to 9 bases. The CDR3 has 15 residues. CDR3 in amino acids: CASSLGGVGTDTQYF. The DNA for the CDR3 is TGTGCCAGCAGCTTAGGGGGGGTTGGCACAGATACGCAGTATTTT.

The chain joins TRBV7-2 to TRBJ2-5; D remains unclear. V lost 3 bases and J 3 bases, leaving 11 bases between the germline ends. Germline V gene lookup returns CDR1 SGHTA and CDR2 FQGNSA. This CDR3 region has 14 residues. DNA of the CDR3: TGTGCCAGCAGCTTTCCGTGGCCGGAAGAGACCCAGTACTTC. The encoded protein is CASSFPWPEETQYF.

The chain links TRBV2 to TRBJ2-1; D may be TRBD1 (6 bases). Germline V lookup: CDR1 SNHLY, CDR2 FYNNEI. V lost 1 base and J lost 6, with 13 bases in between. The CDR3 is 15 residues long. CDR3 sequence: CASSEGRTARNEQFF. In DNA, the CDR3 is TGTGCCAGCAGTGAAGGAAGGACAGCGCGCAATGAGCAGTTCTTC.

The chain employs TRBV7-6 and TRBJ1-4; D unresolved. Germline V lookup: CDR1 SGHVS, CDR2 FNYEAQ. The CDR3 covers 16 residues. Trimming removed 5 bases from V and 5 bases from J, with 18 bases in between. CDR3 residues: CASSNPLTERNEKLFF. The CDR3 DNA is TGTGCCAGCAGCAACCCACTGACGGAAAGGAATGAAAAACTGTTTTTT.

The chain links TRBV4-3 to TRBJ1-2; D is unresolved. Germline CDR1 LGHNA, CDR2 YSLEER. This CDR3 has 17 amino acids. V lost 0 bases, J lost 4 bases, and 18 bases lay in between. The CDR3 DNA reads TGCGCCAGCAGCCAAGATTCAGGAACAGAGCACCCCTATGGCTACACCTTC. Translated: CASSQDSGTEHPYGYTF.

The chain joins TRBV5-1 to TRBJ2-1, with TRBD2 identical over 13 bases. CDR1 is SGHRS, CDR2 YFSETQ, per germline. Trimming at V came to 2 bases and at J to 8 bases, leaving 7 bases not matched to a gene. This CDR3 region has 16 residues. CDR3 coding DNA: TGCGCCAGCAGCTTTACTAGCGGGGGGGTTATGGATGAGCAGTTCTTC. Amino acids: CASSFTSGGVMDEQFF.

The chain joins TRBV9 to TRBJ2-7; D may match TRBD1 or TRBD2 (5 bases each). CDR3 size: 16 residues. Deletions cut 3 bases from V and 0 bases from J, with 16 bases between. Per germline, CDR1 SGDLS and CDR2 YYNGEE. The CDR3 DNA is TGTGCCAGCAGCGCCGGGACGGCCGCCGACTCCTACGAGCAGTACTTC. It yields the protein CASSAGTAADSYEQYF.

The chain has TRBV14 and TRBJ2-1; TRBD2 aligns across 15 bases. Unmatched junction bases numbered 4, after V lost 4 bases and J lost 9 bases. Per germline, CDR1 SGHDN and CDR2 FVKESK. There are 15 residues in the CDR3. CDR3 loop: CASSPPGLAGGEQFF. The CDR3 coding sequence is TGTGCCAGCAGCCCCCCGGGACTAGCGGGAGGTGAGCAGTTCTTC. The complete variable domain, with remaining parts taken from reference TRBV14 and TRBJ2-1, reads EAGVTQFPSHSVIEKGQTVTLRCDPISGHDNLYWYRRVMGKEIKFLLHFVKESKQDESGMPNNRFLAERTGGTYSTLKVQPAELEDSGVYFCASSPPGLAGGEQFFGPGTRLTVL.

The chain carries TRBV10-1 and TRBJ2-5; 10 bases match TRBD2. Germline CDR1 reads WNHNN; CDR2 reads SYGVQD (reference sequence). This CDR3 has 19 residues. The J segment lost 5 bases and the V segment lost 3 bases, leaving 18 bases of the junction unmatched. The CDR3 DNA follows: TGCGCCAGCAGTGAAGACGGGTGGTCTAGCGGGAGTTGTCGGGAGACCCAGTACTTC. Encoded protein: CASSEDGWSSGSCRETQYF.

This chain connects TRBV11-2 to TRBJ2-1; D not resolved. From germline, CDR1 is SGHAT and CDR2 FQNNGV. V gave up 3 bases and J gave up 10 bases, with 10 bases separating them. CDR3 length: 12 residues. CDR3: CASSLGAAEQFF. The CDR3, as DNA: TGTGCCAGCAGCTTGGGTGCCGCGGAGCAGTTCTTC.

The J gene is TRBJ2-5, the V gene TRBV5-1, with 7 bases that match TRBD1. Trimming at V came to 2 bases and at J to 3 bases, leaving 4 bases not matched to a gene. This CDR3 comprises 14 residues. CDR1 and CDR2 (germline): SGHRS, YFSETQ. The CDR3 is CASSFGTEEETQYF. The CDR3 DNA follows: TGCGCCAGCAGCTTTGGGACAGAAGAAGAGACCCAGTACTTC.